These 20 T cell receptor beta chains were all obtained from the same sample, sequenced in a study of T cells in Graves' hyperthyroidism and ophthalmopathy. Amplified regions were TCR beta CDR3 sequences from RNA transcripts. RT-PCR in the first round (using the HTBI primer set) targeted the TCR CDR3. TCRdb called the multiplex PCR reads again in MiXCR, with one record for every CDR3 protein. Counted here are about 350,000 distinct CDR3 sequences, around 14% occurring once; the ten biggest clones make up around 23%. Sequencing was done on a sample of blood. The receptors were gathered from a woman in her 30s with Graves' hyperthyroidism.

This clonotype was picked up a small number of times. Here the CDR3 reads CASSVDSGPTYEQYF. CDR3 DNA sequence: TGTGCCAGCAGCGTAGATAGCGGGCCCACCTACGAGCAGTACTTC. This chain joins TRBV9 and TRBJ2-7, with 7 bases that match TRBD2. Germline trimming cut 0 bases from V and 2 bases from J; bases unmatched to any gene: 5. CDR1 is SGDLS and CDR2 is YYNGEE in the germline V gene. The CDR3 runs 15 residues.

This clonotype has more than one count but fewer than ten. This may stem from a read error, because a much larger clone lies one nucleotide away. The chain carries TRBV6-1 and TRBJ1-6, with D unresolved. This CDR3 comprises 14 residues. Germline V gives CDR1 MNHNS, CDR2 SASEGT. CDR3 in DNA: TGTGCCAGCAGTACACGGACGGGGAGTTCACCCCTCTACTTT. It is translated as CASSTRTGSSPLYF.

The chain employs TRBV2 and TRBJ2-4; D possibly matches TRBD1 or TRBD2 (7 bases each). CDR3 length equals 14 residues. The germline V and J ends were trimmed by 5 bases and 8 bases, with 16 bases remaining between them. Germline V gene data show CDR1 as SNHLY and CDR2 as FYNNEI. CDR3 bases: TGTGCCAGCAGTCCCAACAGGGGAGGGGACATTCAGTACTTC. This translates into CASSPNRGGDIQYF.

V gene TRBV30 combines with J gene TRBJ1-1; D uncertain. V dropped 4 bases and J dropped 1 base, with 13 bases sitting between them. CDR1 and CDR2 (germline): GTSNPN, SVGIG (reference sequence). The CDR3 is made up of 14 amino acids. In DNA form, the CDR3 reads TGTGCCTGGAAGAAAGTTGGAGGGAACACTGAAGCTTTCTTT. Translation: CAWKKVGGNTEAFF.

At least ten counts were recorded for this clonotype. This chain joins TRBV28 and TRBJ1-5, with unresolved D. This CDR3 has 15 amino acids. Trimming shortened V by 5 bases and J by 3 bases, and 14 bases separated the two germline ends. In germline, CDR1 is MDHEN, CDR2 SYDVKM. CDR3 loop: CASSLSHSPNQPQHF. CDR3 in DNA: TGTGCCAGCAGTCTCTCTCACAGCCCCAATCAGCCCCAGCATTTT.

This chain joins TRBV5-5 and TRBJ2-1; no clear D gene. The CDR3 contains 15 residues. Germline assignment: CDR1 SGHKS and CDR2 YYEKEE (reference sequence). V was shortened by 4 bases and J by 4 bases, with 15 bases between the two germline ends. Here the CDR3 DNA reads TGTGCCAGCAGCCCCAGGCTACCGGTGTACAATGAGCAGTTCTTC. Amino acid sequence: CASSPRLPVYNEQFF.

The rearrangement links TRBV7-2 to TRBJ2-3; maybe TRBD1 (5 bases). CDR1 is SGHTA, CDR2 FQGNSA, per germline. V lost 1 base and J 4 bases, leaving 15 bases between the germline ends. The CDR3 covers 16 residues. CDR3 nucleotide sequence: TGTGCCAGCAGCTTAGGCCAGGGTAATGGTGCAGATACGCAGTATTTT. The encoded protein is CASSLGQGNGADTQYF.

This clonotype has at least ten counts. The V call is TRBV5-8, the J call TRBJ2-2, with D perhaps TRBD1 (6 bases). Germline lookup yields CDR1 SGHTS and CDR2 YDEGEE. This CDR3 region has 13 residues. V lost 3 bases and J lost 6, with 9 bases in between. This CDR3 is CASSSRGPGELFF. For the CDR3, the DNA is TGTGCCAGCAGCTCCAGGGGACCCGGGGAGCTGTTTTTT.

Regarding this clonotype: Relative to the germline gene, one junction end is altered; a read error may explain this. The J gene is TRBJ2-1, the V gene TRBV6-1; possibly TRBD2 for D (6 bases). The CDR3 has 17 amino acids. Germline V gene data show CDR1 as MNHNS and CDR2 as SASEGT. CDR3 sequence reads: CAGRKKGTYSSYNEQFF. The CDR3 DNA sequence: TGTGCCGGCAGGAAAAAGGGGACTTATAGCTCCTACAATGAGCAGTTCTTC.

In this sample, this clonotype turned up many times. The V call is TRBV7-9, the J call TRBJ1-2, with TRBD1 identical over 7 bases. This CDR3 is 13 amino acids long. Germline V gene sequence: CDR1 SEHNR, CDR2 FQNEAQ (reference sequence). V gave up 5 bases and J gave up 8 bases; unmatched junction bases: 8. In DNA form, the CDR3 reads TGTGCCAGCAGCCGGGACAGCCAGACCGGCTACACCTTC. Translation: CASSRDSQTGYTF.

Only a few counts were recorded for this clonotype. The rearrangement uses TRBV6-2 or TRBV6-3 and TRBJ1-4; no reliable D call. Trimming removed 8 bases from V and 7 bases from J, with 20 bases in between. The CDR3 sequence is 15 residues long. Germline V gene sequence: CDR1 MNHEY, CDR2 SVGEGT. This CDR3 reads CASRLDGRYSEKLFF. As DNA, the CDR3 is TGTGCCAGCCGGTTGGACGGACGCTACTCTGAAAAACTGTTTTTT.

The chain carries TRBV6-2 or TRBV6-3 and TRBJ1-2; D is unresolved. Between the trimmed V and J ends, which lost 6 bases and 7 bases, there was a span of 15 bases. Germline CDR1 reads MNHEY; CDR2 reads SVGEGT. CDR3 length: 13 residues. This CDR3 reads CASRDYLKSGYTF. CDR3 nucleotides: TGTGCCAGCAGGGACTACCTAAAGAGTGGCTACACCTTC.

This clonotype was counted a few times. The chain carries TRBV7-9 and TRBJ1-2, with 7 positions matching TRBD1. CDR1 and CDR2 (germline): SEHNR, FQNEAQ (reference sequence). This CDR3 is built from 12 residues. Germline trimming cut 7 bases from V and 8 bases from J; bases unmatched to any gene: 7. The CDR3 spells CASIDTGVGYTF. The CDR3, as DNA: TGTGCCAGCATCGATACAGGGGTCGGCTACACCTTC.

This clonotype was seen repeatedly, ten times or more. The rearrangement links TRBV27 to TRBJ2-7, with 7 positions matching TRBD1. The CDR3 is 15 residues long. With 5 bases clipped from V and 1 base from J, the junction kept 8 bases outside the gene matches. Germline lookup yields CDR1 MNHEY and CDR2 SMNVEV (reference sequence). Here the CDR3 DNA reads TGTGCCAGCAGTAACACGGGACAGAGGTCCTACGAGCAGTACTTC. It codes for CASSNTGQRSYEQYF.

This clonotype was seen more than once but under ten times. The V call is TRBV28, the J call TRBJ1-1; D is unclear. Looked up from germline, CDR1 is MDHEN and CDR2 is SYDVKM. This CDR3 has 12 residues. Trimming pared 3 bases from V and 8 bases from J, leaving 10 bases between. CDR3 DNA sequence: TGTGCCAGCAGTTTTAGTACCAGAGAAGCTTTCTTT. Protein: CASSFSTREAFF.

This sequence joins TRBV28 and TRBJ1-4; TRBD1 might be the D (6 bases). V was shortened by 4 bases and J by 8 bases, with 20 bases between the two germline ends. Germline loops: CDR1 MDHEN, CDR2 SYDVKM. The CDR3 runs to 16 residues. This CDR3 reads CASSWMGWGAGEKLFF. In DNA form, the CDR3 reads TGTGCCAGCAGTTGGATGGGGTGGGGGGCGGGAGAAAAACTGTTTTTT.

This clonotype was recorded many times. The rearrangement joins TRBV19 to TRBJ1-1; D unclear. Per germline, CDR1 LNHDA and CDR2 SQIVND (reference sequence). The CDR3 extends over 16 amino acids. The V and J ends lost 3 bases and 0 bases respectively, with 14 bases between them. CDR3 region: CASSIGLDSMNTEAFF. The CDR3 nucleotides read TGTGCCAGTAGTATCGGCTTGGATTCCATGAACACTGAAGCTTTCTTT.

This clonotype has at least ten counts. The chain has TRBV19 and TRBJ2-1, with 12 bases lining up with TRBD2. The CDR3 runs to 16 residues. Germline V gene sequence: CDR1 LNHDA, CDR2 SQIVND (reference sequence). V gave up 0 bases and J gave up 9 bases; unmatched junction bases: 6. The CDR3 DNA sequence: TGTGCCAGTAGTATAGATCCTAGCGGGAGGGCCTCTGAGCAGTTCTTC. It translates to CASSIDPSGRASEQFF.

This clonotype was seen a handful of times. This chain joins TRBV19 and TRBJ1-5, with D unclear. This CDR3 has 14 amino acids. Germline V gives CDR1 LNHDA, CDR2 SQIVND (reference sequence). Trimming removed 10 bases at V and 0 bases at J, with 13 bases between. The CDR3 reads CATRGNTSNQPQHF. CDR3 bases: TGTGCCACTAGAGGAAACACTAGCAATCAGCCCCAGCATTTT.

This clonotype has a handful of counts. This chain connects TRBV19 to TRBJ1-5; D is unclear. CDR3 size: 13 residues. V was clipped by 6 bases and J by 0 bases, with 6 bases between them. Germline loops: CDR1 LNHDA, CDR2 SQIVND (reference sequence). The CDR3, as DNA: TGTGCCAGTAGGGGATATAGCAATCAGCCCCAGCATTTT. This sequence encodes CASRGYSNQPQHF.